This T cell receptor (beta chain) was profiled in a study of early T cells in non-severe SARS-CoV-2 infection. Germline CDR1 reads SQVTM; CDR2 reads ANQGSEA. This CDR3 has 13 residues. The V end lost 1 base, the J end lost 2 bases, and 9 bases lay between the germline ends. In the library, individual cDNA molecules carried attached unique molecular identifiers. One entry per CDR3 protein results from TCRdb running MiXCR on the 5' RACE reads. Of about 80,000 distinct CDR3 sequences in the sample, around 13% are singletons; the top ten hold 0.95% to 1.3%. This receptor was taken from an adult who was a healthcare worker with PCR-confirmed SARS-CoV-2 infection or an uninfected control (not recorded which). This sequence joins TRBV29-1 and TRBJ2-7; no reliable D call. Sequenced: whole blood. For the CDR3, the DNA is TGCAGCGTTGAAGTCGGACGACCCTACGAGCAGTACTTC. Translating it yields CSVEVGRPYEQYF.